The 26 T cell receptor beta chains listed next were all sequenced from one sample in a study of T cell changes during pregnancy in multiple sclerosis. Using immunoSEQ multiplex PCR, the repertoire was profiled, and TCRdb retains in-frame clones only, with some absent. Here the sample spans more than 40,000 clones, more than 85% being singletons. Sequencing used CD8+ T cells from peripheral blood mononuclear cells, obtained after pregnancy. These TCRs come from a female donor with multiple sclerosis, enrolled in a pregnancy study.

The CDR3 nucleotides read TGTGCCCGGAGACTAGCGGGGGACAATGAGCAGTTCTTC. This translates into CARRLAGDNEQFF. V gene TRBV5-8 combines with J gene TRBJ2-1, with 12 bases that match TRBD2. The CDR3 loop spans 13 amino acids. V lost 10 bases, J lost 5 bases, and 4 bases stayed unmatched. Germline V lookup: CDR1 SGHTS, CDR2 YDEGEE.

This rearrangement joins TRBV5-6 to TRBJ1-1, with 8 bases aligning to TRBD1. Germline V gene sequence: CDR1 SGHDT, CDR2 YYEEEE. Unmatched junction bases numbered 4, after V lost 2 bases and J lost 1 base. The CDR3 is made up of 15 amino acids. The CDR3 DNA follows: TGTGCCAGCAGCTTTACAGGGGGTTCGAACACTGAAGCTTTCTTT. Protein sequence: CASSFTGGSNTEAFF.

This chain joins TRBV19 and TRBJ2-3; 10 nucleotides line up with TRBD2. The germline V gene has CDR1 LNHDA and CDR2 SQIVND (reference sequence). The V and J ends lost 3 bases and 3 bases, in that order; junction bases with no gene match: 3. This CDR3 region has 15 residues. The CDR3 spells CASSIETSGTDTQYF. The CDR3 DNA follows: TGTGCCAGTAGTATCGAGACTAGCGGGACAGATACGCAGTATTTT.

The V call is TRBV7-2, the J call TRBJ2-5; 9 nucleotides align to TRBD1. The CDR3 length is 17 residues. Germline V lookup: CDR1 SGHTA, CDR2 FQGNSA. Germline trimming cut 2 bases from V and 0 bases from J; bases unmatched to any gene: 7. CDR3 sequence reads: CASSLFGTGSYQETQYF. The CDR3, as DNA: TGTGCCAGCAGCTTATTCGGGACAGGGTCGTACCAAGAGACCCAGTACTTC.

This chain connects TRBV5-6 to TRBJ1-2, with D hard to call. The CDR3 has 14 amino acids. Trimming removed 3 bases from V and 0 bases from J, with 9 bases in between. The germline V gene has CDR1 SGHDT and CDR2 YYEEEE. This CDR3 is CASSWSDSNYGYTF. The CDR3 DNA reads TGTGCCAGCAGCTGGTCGGACTCTAACTATGGCTACACCTTC. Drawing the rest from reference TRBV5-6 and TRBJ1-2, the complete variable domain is DAGVTQSPTHLIKTRGQQVTLRCSPKSGHDTVSWYQQALGQGPQFIFQYYEEEERQRGNFPDRFSGHQFPNYSSELNVNALLLGDSALYLCASSWSDSNYGYTFGSGTRLTVV.

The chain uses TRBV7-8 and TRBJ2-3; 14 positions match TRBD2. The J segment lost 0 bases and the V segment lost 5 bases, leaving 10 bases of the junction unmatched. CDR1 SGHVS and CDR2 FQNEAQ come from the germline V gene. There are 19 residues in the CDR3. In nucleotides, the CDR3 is TGTGCCAGCAGCACCCGTTGGACTAGCGGGAGGAATAGCACAGATACGCAGTATTTT. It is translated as CASSTRWTSGRNSTDTQYF.

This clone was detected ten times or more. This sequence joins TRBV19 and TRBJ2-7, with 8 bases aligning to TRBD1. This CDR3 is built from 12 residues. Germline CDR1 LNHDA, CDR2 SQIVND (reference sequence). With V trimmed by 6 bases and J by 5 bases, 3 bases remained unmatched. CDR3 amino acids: CASRTGVDEQYF. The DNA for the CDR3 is TGTGCCAGTAGGACAGGGGTCGACGAGCAGTACTTC.

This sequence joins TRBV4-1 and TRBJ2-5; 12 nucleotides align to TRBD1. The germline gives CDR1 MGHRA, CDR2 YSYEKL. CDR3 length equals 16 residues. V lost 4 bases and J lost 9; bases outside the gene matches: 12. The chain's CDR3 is CASSPSGTGGSVAQYF. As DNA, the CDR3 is TGCGCCAGCAGCCCCTCCGGGACAGGGGGCTCGGTCGCCCAGTACTTC.

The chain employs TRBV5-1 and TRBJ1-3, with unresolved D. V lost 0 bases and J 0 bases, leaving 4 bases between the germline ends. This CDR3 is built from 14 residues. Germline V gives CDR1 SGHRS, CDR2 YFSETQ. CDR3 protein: CASSLGLSGNTIYF. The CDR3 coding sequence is TGCGCCAGCAGCTTGGGACTCTCTGGAAACACCATATATTTT.

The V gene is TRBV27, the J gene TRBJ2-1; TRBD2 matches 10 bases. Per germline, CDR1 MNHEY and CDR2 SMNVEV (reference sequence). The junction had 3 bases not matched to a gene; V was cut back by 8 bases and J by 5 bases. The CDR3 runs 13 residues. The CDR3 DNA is TGTGCCAGCGAGCGGGAGGGACACAATGAGCAGTTCTTC. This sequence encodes CASEREGHNEQFF.

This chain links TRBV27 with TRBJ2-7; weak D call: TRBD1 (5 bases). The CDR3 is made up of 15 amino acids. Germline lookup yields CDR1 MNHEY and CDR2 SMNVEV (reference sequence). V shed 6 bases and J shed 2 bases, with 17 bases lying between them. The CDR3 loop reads CASRPSTGLTYEQYF. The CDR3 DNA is TGTGCCAGCAGACCCTCCACAGGTTTAACCTACGAGCAGTACTTC.

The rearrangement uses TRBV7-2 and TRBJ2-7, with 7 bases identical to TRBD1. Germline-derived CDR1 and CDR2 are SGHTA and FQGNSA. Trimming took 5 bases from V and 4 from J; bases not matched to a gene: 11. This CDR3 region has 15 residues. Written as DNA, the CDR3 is TGTGCCAGCAGCCACCGACAGGGTATTGTGTACGAGCAGTACTTC. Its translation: CASSHRQGIVYEQYF.

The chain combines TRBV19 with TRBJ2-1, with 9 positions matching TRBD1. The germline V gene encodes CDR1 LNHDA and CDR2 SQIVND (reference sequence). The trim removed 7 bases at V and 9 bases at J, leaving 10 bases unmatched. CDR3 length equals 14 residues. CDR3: CASTGTGNWGEQFF. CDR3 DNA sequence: TGTGCCAGTACCGGGACAGGGAATTGGGGTGAGCAGTTCTTC.

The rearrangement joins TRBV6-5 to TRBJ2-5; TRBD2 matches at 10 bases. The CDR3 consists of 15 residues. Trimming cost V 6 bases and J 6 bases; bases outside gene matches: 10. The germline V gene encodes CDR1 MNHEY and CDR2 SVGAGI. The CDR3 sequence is CASSQSASGRKTQYF. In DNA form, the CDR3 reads TGTGCCAGCAGCCAGTCGGCTAGCGGGAGAAAGACCCAGTACTTC.

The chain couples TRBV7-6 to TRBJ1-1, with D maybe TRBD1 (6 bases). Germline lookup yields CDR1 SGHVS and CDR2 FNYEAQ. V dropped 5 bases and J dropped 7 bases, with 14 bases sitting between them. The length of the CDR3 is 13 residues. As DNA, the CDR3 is TGTGCCAGCAGCAGAACCGGGACACTTGAAGCTTTCTTT. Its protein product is CASSRTGTLEAFF.

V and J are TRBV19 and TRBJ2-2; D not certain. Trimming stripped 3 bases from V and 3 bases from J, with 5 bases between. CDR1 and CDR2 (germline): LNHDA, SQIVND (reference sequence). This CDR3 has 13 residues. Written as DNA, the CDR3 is TGTGCCAGTAGTATGTCGGACACCGGGGAGCTGTTTTTT. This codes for CASSMSDTGELFF. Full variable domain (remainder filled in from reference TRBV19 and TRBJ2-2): DGGITQSPKYLFRKEGQNVTLSCEQNLNHDAMYWYRQDPGQGLRLIYYSQIVNDFQKGDIAEGYSVSREKKESFPLTVTSAQKNPTAFYLCASSMSDTGELFFGEGSRLTVL.

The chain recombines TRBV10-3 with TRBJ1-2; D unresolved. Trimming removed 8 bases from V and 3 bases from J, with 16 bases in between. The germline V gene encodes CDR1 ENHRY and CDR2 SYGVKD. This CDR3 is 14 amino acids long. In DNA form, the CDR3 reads TGTGCCATCTGGGCAGGAGGGAACTACTATGGCTACACCTTC. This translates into CAIWAGGNYYGYTF.

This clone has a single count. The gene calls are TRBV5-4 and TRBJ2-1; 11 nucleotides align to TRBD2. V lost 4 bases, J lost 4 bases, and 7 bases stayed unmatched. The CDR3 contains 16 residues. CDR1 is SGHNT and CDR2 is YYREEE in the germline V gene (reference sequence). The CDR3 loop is CASSPVTSGTYNEQFF. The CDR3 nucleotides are TGTGCCAGCAGCCCCGTGACTAGCGGGACATACAATGAGCAGTTCTTC.

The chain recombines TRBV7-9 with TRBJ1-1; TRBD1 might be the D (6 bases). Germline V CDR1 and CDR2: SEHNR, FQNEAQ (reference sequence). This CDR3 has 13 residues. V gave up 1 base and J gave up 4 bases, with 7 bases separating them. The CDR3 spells CASSLGQATEAFF. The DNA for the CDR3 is TGTGCCAGCAGCTTAGGACAGGCCACTGAAGCTTTCTTT. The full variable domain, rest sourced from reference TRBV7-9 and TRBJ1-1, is DTGVSQNPRHKITKRGQNVTFRCDPISEHNRLYWYRQTLGQGPEFLTYFQNEAQLEKSRLLSDRFSAERPKGSFSTLEIQRTEQGDSAMYLCASSLGQATEAFFGQGTRLTVV.

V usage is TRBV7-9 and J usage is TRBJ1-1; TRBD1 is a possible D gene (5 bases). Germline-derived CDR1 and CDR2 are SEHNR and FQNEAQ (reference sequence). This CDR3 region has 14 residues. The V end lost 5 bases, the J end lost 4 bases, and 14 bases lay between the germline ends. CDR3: CASSSGTGGTEAFF. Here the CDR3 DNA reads TGTGCCAGCAGCAGCGGGACGGGGGGCACTGAAGCTTTCTTT. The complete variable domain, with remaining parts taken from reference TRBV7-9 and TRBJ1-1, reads DTGVSQNPRHKITKRGQNVTFRCDPISEHNRLYWYRQTLGQGPEFLTYFQNEAQLEKSRLLSDRFSAERPKGSFSTLEIQRTEQGDSAMYLCASSSGTGGTEAFFGQGTRLTVV.

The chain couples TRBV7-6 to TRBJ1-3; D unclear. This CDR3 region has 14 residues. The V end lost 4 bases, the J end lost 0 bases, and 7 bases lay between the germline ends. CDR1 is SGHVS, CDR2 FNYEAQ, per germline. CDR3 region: CASSSTISGNTIYF. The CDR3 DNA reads TGTGCCAGCAGCTCTACCATCTCTGGAAACACCATATATTTT.

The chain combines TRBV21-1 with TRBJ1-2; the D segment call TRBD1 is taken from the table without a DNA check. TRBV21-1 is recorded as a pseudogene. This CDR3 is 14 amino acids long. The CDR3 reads CASVPGQNQDGYTF. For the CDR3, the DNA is TGTGCCAGCGTACCGGGACAGAACCAGGATGGCTACACCTTC.

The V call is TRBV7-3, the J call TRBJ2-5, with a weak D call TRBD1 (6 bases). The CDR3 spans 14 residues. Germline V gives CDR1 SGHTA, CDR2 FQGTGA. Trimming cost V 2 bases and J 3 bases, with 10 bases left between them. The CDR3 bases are TGTGCCAGCAGCTTAGAAAACAGGGAAGAGACCCAGTACTTC. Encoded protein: CASSLENREETQYF.

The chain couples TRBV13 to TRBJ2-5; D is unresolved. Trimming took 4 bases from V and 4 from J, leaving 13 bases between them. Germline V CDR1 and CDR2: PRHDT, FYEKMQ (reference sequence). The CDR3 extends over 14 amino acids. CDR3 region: CASSSWAVSETQYF. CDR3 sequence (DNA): TGTGCCAGCAGCTCGTGGGCAGTTTCAGAGACCCAGTACTTC.

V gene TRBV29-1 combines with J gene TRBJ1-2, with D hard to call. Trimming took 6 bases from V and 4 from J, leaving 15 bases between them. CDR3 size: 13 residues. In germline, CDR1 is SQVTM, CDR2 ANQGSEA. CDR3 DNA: TGCAGCGTGGGAGGTGGCCAAAGCTATGGCTACACCTTC. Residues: CSVGGGQSYGYTF.

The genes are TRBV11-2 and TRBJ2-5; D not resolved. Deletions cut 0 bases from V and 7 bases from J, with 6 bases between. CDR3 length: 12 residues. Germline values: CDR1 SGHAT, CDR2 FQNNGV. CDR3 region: CASSLEAVTQYF. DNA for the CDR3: TGTGCCAGCAGCTTAGAGGCGGTGACCCAGTACTTC.